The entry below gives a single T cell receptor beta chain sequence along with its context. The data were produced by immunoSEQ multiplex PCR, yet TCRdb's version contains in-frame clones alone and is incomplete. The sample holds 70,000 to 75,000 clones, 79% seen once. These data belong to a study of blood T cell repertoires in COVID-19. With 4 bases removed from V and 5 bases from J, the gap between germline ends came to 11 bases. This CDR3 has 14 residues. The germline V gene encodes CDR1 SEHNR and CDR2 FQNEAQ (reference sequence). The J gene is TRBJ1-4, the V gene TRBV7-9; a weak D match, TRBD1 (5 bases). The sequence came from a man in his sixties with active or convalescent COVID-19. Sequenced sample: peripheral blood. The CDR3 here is CASSSGPTNEKLFF. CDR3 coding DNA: TGTGCCAGCAGCTCAGGGCCCACAAATGAAAAACTGTTTTTT.